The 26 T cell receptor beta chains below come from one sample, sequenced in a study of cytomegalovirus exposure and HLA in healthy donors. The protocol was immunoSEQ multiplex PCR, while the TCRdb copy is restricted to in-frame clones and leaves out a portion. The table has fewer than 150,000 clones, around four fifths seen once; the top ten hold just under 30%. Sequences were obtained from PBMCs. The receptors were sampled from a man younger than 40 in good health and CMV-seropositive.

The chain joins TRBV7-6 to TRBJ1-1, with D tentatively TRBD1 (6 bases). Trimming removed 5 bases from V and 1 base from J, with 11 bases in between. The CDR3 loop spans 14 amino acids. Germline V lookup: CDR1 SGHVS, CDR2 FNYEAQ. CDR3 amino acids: CASSRGGGNTEAFF. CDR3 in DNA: TGTGCCAGCAGCCGAGGGGGGGGGAACACTGAAGCTTTCTTT.

In DNA form, the CDR3 reads TGTGCCAGCAGCTTGGCGGGGGGCCTCAGTGCCAATGAGCAGTTCTTC. This sequence encodes CASSLAGGLSANEQFF. The genes are TRBV5-8 and TRBJ2-1; D is perhaps TRBD2 (7 bases). The ends were cut back, 0 bases at V and 6 bases at J, with 16 bases in the middle. The CDR3 is 16 amino acids. Germline V gene data show CDR1 as SGHTS and CDR2 as YDEGEE.

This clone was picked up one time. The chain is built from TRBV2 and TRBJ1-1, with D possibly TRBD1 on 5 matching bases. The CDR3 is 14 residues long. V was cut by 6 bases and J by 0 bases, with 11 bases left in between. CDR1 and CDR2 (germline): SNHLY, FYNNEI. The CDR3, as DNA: TGTGCCAGCAGATCTGGGGGGTTGAACACTGAAGCTTTCTTT. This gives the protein CASRSGGLNTEAFF.

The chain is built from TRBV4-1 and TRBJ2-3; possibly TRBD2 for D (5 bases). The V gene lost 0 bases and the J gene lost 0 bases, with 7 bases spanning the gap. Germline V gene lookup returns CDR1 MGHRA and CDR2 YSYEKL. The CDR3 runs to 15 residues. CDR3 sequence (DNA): TGCGCCAGCAGCCAAGAACCGGGAAGCACAGATACGCAGTATTTT. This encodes CASSQEPGSTDTQYF.

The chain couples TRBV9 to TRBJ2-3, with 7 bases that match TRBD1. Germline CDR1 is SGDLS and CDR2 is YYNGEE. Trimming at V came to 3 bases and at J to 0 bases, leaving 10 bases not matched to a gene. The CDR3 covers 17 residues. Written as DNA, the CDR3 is TGTGCCAGCAGCGCGAGGGACAGCCAAGCTAGCACAGATACGCAGTATTTT. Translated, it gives CASSARDSQASTDTQYF. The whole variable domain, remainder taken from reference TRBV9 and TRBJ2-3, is DSGVTQTPKHLITATGQRVTLRCSPRSGDLSVYWYQQSLDQGLQFLIQYYNGEERAKGNILERFSAQQFPDLHSELNLSSLELGDSALYFCASSARDSQASTDTQYFGPGTRLTVL.

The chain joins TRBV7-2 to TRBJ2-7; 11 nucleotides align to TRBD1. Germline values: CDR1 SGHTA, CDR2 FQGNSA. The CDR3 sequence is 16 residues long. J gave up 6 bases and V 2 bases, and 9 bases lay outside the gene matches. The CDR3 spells CASSLTRTGGISEQYF. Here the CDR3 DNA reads TGTGCCAGCAGCTTAACTAGGACAGGGGGCATATCCGAGCAGTACTTC.

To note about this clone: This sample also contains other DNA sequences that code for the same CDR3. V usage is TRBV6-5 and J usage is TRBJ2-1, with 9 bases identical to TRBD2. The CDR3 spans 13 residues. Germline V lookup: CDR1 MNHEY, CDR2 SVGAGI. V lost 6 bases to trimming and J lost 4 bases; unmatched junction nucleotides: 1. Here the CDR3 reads CASRTSGYNEQFF. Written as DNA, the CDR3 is TGTGCCAGCAGGACTAGCGGTTACAATGAGCAGTTCTTC.

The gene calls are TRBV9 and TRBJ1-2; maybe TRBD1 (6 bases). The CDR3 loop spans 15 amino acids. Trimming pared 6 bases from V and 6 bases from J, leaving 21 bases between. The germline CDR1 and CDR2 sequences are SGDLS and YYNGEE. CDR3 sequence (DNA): TGTGCCAGCAAACTGTCGCAGACAGGAGGAGATGGCTACACCTTC. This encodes CASKLSQTGGDGYTF.

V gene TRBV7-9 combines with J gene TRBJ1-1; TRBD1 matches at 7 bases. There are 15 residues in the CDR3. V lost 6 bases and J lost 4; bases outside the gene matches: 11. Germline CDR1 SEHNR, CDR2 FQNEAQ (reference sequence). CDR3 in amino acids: CASSSRQGYGTEAFF. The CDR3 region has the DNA TGTGCCAGCAGTTCAAGACAGGGCTACGGCACTGAAGCTTTCTTT. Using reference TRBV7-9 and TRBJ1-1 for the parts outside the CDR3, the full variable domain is DTGVSQNPRHKITKRGQNVTFRCDPISEHNRLYWYRQTLGQGPEFLTYFQNEAQLEKSRLLSDRFSAERPKGSFSTLEIQRTEQGDSAMYLCASSSRQGYGTEAFFGQGTRLTVV.

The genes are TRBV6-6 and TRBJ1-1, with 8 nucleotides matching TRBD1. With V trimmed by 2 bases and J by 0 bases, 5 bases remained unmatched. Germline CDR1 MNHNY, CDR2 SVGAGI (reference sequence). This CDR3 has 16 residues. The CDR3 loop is CASSYRTGPMNTEAFF. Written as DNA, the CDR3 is TGTGCCAGCAGTTACAGGACAGGGCCTATGAACACTGAAGCTTTCTTT.

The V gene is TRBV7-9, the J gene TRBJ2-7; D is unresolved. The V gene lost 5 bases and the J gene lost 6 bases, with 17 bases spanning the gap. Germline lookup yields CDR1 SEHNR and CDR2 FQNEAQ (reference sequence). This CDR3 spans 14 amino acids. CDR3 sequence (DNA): TGTGCCAGCAGCCCCGATCCCCAAAGCGTCGAGCAGTACTTC. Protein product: CASSPDPQSVEQYF.

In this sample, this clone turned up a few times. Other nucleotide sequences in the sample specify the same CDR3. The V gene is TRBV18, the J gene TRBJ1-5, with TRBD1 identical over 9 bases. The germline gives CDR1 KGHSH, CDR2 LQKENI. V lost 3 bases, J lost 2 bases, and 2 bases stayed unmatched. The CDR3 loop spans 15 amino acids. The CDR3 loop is CASSPDRGGNQPQHF. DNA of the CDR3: TGTGCCAGCTCACCGGACAGGGGCGGCAATCAGCCCCAGCATTTT.

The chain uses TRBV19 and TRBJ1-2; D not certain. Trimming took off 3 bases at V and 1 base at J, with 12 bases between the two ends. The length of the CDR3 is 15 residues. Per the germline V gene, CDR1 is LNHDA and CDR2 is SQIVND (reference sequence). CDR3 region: CASSIGLLSNYGYTF. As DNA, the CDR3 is TGTGCCAGTAGTATCGGACTCCTGAGTAACTATGGCTACACCTTC.

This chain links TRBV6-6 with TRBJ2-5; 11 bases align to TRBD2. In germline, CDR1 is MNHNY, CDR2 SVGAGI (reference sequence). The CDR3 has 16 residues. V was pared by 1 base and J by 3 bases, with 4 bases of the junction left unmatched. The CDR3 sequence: CASSYFSGGVKETQYF. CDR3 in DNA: TGTGCCAGCAGTTACTTTAGCGGGGGGGTGAAAGAGACCCAGTACTTC.

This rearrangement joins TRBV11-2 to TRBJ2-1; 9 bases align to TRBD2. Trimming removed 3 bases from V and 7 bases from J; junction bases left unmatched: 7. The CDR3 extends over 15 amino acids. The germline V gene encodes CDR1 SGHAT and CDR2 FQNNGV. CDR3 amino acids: CASSLVAGVGNEQFF. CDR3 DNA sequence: TGTGCCAGCAGCTTGGTAGCGGGGGTGGGGAATGAGCAGTTCTTC.

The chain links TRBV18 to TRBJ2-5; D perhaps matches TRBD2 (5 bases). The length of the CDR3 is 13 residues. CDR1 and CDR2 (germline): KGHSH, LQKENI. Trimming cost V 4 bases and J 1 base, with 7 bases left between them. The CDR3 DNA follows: TGTGCCAGCTCACGACTAAGCCAAGAGACCCAGTACTTC. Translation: CASSRLSQETQYF.

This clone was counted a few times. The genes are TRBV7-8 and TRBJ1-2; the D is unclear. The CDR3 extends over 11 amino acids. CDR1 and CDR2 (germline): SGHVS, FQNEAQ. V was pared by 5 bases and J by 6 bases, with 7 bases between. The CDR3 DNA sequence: TGTGCCAGCAGCGAGCTTAATGGCTACACCTTC. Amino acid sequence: CASSELNGYTF.

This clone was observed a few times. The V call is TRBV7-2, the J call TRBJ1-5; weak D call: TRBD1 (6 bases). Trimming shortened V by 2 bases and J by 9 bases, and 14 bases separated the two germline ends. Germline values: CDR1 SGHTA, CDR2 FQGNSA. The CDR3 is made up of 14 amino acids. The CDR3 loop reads CASSLSLQGAPQHF. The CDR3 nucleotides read TGTGCCAGCAGCTTATCCCTACAGGGCGCGCCCCAGCATTTT.

The CDR3 region is CAISESRRRGNTEAFF. The CDR3 nucleotides are TGTGCCATCAGTGAGTCGAGGAGGAGGGGGAACACTGAAGCTTTCTTT. The J gene is TRBJ1-1, the V gene TRBV10-3; D possibly corresponds to TRBD1 (5 bases). CDR3 size: 16 residues. V lost 0 bases and J lost 1, with 12 bases in between. In germline, CDR1 is ENHRY, CDR2 SYGVKD.

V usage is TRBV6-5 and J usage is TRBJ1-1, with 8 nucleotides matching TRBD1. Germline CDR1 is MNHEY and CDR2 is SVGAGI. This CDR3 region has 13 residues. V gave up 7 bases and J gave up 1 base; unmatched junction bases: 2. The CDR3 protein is CASITGGNTEAFF. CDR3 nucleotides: TGTGCCAGCATCACAGGGGGGAACACTGAAGCTTTCTTT.

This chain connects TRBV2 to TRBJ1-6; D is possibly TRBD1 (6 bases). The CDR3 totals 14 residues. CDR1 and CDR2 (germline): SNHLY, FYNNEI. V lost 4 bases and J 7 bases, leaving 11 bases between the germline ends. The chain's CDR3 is CASSVGQGNSPLHF. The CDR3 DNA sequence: TGTGCCAGCAGTGTAGGGCAGGGGAATTCACCCCTCCACTTT.

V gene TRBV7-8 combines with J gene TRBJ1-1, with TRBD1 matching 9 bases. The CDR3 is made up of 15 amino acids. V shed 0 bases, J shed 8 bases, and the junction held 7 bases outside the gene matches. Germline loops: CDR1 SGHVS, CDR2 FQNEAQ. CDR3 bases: TGTGCCAGCAGCTTAGCGGAGGACAGGGGAAGGGAAGCTTTCTTT. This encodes CASSLAEDRGREAFF.

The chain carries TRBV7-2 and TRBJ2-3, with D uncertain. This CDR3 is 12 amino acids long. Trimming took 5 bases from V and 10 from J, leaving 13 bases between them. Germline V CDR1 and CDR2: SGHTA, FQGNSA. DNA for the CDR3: TGTGCCAGCAGCAACTACGCCGAGGCGCAGTATTTT. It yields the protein CASSNYAEAQYF. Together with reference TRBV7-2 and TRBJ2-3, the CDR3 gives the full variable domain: GAGVSQSPSNKVTEKGKDVELRCDPISGHTALYWYRQSLGQGLEFLIYFQGNSAPDKSGLPSDRFSAERTGGSVSTLTIQRTQQEDSAVYLCASSNYAEAQYFGPGTRLTVL.

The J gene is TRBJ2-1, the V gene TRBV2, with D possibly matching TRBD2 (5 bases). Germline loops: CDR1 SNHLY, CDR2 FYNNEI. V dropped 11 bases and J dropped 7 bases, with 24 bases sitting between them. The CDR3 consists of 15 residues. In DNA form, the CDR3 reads TGTGCCGGCTCGGCGGGCAGGCTAATTAGTAATGAGCAGTTCTTC. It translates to CAGSAGRLISNEQFF.

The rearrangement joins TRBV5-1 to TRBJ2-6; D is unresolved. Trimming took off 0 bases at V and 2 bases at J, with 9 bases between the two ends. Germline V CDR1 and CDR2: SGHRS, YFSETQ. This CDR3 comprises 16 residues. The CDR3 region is CASSLGPRTGANVLTF. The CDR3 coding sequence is TGCGCCAGCAGCTTGGGCCCGAGAACTGGGGCCAACGTCCTGACTTTC.

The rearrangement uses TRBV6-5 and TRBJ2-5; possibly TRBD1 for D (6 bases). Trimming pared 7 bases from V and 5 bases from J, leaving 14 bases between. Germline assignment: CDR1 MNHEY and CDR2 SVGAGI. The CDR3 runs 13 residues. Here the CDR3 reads CASTDRSSETQYF. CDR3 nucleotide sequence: TGTGCCAGCACTGACAGGTCTTCGGAGACCCAGTACTTC.